The clone carrying this T cell receptor beta chain has only a few counts. Its antigen is unknown. Generated by immunoSEQ multiplex PCR, the TCRdb table keeps only in-frame clones and is missing some. The sample has under 2,000,000 clones, just under 95% seen once. The sample is drawn from a study of shared clonotypes between healthy human individuals. At the level of the study: Donor composition was two women and three men, aged 18 to 49.

General observations from the study: Naive CD4 clonotypes were shared across a handful of donors at 4.5% to 6.5%. Sampling covered nothing but blood. Tissue TCR repertoires likely differ from those found in blood.

The naive CD8 subset, CD45RO-negative cells positively selected for CCR7, excluded terminally differentiated effector memory CD45RA+ cells. Per the germline V gene, CDR1 is LNHDA and CDR2 is SQIVND (reference sequence). The CDR3 length is 12 residues. Trimming cost V 5 bases and J 3 bases, with 7 bases left between them. This chain connects TRBV19 to TRBJ1-1, with a tentative D call TRBD1 (5 bases). The source is a man in his late teens or twenties in good health. Material for sequencing was naive CD8+ T cells sorted from blood. The CDR3 reads CASSGGHTEAFF. The CDR3 DNA is TGTGCCAGTAGTGGGGGACACACTGAAGCTTTCTTT.